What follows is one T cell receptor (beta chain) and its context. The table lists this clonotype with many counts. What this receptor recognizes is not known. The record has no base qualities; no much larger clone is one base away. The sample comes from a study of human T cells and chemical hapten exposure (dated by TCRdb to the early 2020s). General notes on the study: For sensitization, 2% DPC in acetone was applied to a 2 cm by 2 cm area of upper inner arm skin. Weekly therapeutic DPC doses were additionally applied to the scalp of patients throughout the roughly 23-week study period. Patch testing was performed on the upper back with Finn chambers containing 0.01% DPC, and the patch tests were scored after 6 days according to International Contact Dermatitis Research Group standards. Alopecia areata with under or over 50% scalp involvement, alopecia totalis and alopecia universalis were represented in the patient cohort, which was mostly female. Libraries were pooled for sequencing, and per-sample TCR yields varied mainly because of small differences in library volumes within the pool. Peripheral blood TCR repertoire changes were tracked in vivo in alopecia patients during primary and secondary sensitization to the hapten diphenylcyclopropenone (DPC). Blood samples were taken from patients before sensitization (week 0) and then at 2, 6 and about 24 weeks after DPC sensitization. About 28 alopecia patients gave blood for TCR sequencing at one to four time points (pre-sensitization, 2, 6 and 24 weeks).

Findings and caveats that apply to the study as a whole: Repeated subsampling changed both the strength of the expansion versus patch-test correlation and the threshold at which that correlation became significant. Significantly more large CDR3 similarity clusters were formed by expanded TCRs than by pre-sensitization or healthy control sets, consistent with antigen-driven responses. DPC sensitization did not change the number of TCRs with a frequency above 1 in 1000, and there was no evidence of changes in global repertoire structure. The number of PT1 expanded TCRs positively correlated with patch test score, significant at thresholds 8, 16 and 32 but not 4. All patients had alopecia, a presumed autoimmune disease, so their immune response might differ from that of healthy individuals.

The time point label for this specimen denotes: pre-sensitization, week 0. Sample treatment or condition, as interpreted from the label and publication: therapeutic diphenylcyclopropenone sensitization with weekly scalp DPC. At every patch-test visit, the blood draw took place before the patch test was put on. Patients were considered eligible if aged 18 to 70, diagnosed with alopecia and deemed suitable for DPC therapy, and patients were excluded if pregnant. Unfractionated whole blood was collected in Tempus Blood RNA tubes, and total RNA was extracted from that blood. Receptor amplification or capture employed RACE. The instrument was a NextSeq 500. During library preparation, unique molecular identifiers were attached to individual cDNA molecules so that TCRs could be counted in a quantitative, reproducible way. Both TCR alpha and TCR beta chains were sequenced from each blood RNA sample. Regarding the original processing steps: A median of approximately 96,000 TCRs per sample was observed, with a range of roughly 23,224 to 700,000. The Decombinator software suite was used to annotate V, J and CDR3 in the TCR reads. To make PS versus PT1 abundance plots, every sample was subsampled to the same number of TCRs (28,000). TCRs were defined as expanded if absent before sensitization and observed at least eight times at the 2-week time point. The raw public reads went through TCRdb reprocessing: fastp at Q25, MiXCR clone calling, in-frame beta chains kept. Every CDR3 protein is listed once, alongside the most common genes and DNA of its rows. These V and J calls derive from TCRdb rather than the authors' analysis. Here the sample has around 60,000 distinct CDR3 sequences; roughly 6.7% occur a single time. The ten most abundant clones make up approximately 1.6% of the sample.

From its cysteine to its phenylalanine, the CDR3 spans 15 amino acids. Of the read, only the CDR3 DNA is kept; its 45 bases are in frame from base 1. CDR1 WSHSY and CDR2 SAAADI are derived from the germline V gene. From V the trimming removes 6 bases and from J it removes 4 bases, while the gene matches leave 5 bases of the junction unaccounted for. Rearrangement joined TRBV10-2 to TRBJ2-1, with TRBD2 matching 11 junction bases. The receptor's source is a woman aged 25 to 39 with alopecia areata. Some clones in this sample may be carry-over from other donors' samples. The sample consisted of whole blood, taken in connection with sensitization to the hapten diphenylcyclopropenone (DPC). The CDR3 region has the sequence CASRTGTSGYNEQFF. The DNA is TGCGCCAGCAGAACCGGGACTAGCGGTTACAATGAGCAGTTCTTC.